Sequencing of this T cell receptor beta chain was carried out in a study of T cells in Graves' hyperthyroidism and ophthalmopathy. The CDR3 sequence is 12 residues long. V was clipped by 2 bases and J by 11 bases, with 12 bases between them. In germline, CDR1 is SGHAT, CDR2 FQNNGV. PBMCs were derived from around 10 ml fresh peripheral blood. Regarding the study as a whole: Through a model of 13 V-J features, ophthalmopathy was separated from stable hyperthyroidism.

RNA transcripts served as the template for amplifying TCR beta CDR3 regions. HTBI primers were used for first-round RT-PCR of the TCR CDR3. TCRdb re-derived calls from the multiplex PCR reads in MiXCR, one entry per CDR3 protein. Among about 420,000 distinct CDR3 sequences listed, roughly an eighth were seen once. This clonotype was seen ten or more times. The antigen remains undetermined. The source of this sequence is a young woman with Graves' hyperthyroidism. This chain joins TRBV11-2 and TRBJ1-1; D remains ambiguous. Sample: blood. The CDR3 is CASSLRMNAAFF. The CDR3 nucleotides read TGTGCCAGCAGCTTAAGGATGAATGCCGCTTTCTTT.